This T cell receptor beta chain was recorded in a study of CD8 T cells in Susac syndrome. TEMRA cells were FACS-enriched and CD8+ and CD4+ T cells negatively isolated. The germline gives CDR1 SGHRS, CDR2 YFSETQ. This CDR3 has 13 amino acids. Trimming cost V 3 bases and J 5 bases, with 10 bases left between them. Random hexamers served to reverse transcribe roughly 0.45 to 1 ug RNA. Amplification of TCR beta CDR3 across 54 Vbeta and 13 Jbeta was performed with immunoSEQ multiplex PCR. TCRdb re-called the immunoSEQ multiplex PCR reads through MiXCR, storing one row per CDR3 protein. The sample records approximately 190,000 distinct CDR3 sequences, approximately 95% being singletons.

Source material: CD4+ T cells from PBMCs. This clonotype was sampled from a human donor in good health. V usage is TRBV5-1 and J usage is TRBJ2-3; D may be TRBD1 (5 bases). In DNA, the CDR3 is TGCGCCAGCAGCTCCCTAGACAGAGATACGCAGTATTTT. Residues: CASSSLDRDTQYF.